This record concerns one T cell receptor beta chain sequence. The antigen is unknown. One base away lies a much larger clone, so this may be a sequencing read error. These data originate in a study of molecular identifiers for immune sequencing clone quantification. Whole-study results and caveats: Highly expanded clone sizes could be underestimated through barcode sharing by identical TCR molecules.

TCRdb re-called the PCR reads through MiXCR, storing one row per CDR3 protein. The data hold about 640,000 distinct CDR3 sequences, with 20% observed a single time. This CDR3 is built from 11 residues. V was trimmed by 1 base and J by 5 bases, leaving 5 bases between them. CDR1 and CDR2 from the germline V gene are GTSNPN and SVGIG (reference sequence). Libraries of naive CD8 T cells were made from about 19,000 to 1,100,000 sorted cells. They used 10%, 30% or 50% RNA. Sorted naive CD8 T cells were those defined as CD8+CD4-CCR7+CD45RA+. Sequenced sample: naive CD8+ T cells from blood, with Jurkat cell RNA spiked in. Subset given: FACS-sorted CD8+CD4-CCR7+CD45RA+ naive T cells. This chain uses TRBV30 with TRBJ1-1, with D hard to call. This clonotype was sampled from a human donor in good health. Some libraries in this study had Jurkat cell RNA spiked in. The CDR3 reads CAWSERTEAFF. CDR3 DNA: TGTGCCTGGAGTGAACGGACTGAAGCTTTCTTT. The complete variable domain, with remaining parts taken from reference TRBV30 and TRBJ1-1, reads SQTIHQWPATLVQPVGSPLSLECTVEGTSNPNLYWYRQAAGRGLQLLFYSVGIGQISSEVPQNLSASRPQDRQFILSSKKLLLSDSGFYLCAWSERTEAFFGQGTRLTVV.